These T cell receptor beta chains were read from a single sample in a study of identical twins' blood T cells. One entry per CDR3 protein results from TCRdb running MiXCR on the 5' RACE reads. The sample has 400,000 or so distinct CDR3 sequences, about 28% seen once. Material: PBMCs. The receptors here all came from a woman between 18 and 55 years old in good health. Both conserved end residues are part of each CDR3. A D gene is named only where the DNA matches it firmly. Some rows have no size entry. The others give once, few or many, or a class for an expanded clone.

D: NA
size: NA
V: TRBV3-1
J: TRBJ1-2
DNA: TGTGCCAGCAGCACCCGGGGCGGTCCCATCTACGGCTACATCTTC
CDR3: CASSTRGGPIYGYIF

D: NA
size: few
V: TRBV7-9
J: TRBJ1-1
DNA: TGTGCCAGCAGCTTAGATTCGGACGGTGAAGCTTTCTTT
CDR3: CASSLDSDGEAFF

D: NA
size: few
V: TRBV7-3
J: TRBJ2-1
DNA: TGTGCCAGCAGCTTAACCGCCATCTACAATGAGCAGTTCTTC
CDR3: CASSLTAIYNEQFF

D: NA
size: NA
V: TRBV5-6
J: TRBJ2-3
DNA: TGTGCCAGCAGTGAGGGTGGAAACACAGATACGCAGTATTTT
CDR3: CASSEGGNTDTQYF

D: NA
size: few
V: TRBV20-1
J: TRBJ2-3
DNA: TGCAGTGCTAGAGATATGAGGGCGGCAGATACGCAGTATTTT
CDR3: CSARDMRAADTQYF

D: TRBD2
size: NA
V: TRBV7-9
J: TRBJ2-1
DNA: TGTGCCAGCAGCTCTACTAGCGGGGGGGCGAATGAGCAGTTCTTC
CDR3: CASSSTSGGANEQFF

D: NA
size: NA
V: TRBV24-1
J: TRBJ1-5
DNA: TGTGCCACCGTAAATAATCAGCCCCAGCATTTT
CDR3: CATVNNQPQHF

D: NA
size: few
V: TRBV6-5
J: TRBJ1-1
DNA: TGTGCCAGCAGAGACGGACGGGGGGCATCGGTTGAAGCTTTCTTT
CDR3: CASRDGRGASVEAFF

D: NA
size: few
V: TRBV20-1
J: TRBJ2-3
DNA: TGCAGTGCTAGAGATCCCCGGCGGGACACAGATACGCAGTATTTT
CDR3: CSARDPRRDTDTQYF

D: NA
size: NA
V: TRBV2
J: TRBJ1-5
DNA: TGTGCCAGCAGTGAAGTCGCGGCTCCTCCGGCCCAGCATTTT
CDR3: CASSEVAAPPAQHF

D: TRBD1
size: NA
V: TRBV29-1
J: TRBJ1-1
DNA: TGCAGTGCGACAGGGGAAAGGACTGAAGCTTTCTTT
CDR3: CSATGERTEAFF

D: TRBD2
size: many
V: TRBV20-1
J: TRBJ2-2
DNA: TGCAGTGCTGCCGGACTAGCGGTGGGGGAGCTGTTTTTT
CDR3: CSAAGLAVGELFF

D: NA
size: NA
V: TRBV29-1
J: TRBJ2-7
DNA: TGCAGCGTTGATCGACAGGAGGGTCCTGGGTCTAATGAGCAGTACTTC
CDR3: CSVDRQEGPGSNEQYF

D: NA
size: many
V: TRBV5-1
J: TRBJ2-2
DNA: TGCGCCAGCAGCTTGGCCGATTACACCGGGGAGCTGTTTTTT
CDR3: CASSLADYTGELFF

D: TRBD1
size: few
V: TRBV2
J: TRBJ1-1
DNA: TGTGCCAGCAGCGCCATGGGACAGGGAAACACTGAAGCTTTCTTT
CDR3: CASSAMGQGNTEAFF

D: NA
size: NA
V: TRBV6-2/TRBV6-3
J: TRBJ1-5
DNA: TGTGCCAGCAGTTACGGGTCCGGGAGTTTAGGTCAGCCCCAGCATTTT
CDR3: CASSYGSGSLGQPQHF

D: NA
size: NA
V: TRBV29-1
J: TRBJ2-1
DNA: TGCGGCGTTGAAAGTGGGTGGGACTTGAACAATGAGCAGTTCTTC
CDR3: CGVESGWDLNNEQFF

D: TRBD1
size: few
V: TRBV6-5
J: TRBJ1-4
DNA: TGTGCCAGCCAGGGTAAAGACAGGGAAGACGAAAAACTGTTTTTT
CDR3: CASQGKDREDEKLFF

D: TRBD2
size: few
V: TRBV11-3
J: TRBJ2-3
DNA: TGTGCCAGCAGCTTTGCGGCGGGAGGGCCCAATACGCAGTATTTT
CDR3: CASSFAAGGPNTQYF

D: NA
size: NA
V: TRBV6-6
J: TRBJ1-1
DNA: TGTGCCAGCAGTTACTCGAACATGGCTGAAGCTTTCTTT
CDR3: CASSYSNMAEAFF

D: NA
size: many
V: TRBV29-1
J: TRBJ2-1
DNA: TGCAGCGTTGCCCCGGGGGGCGGGTCCTACAATGAGCAGTTCTTC
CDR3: CSVAPGGGSYNEQFF

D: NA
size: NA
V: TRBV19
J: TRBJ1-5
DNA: TGTGCCAGTGGTTTTAGACGCAATCAGCCCCAGCATTTT
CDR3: CASGFRRNQPQHF

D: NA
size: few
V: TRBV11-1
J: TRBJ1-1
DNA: TGTGCCAGCAGCTCCATCCCAGGGGAAATCGCTTTCTTT
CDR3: CASSSIPGEIAFF

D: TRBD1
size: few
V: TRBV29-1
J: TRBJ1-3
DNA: TGCAGCGTGGGGACAGGGGGCTCAGGAAACACCATATATTTT
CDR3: CSVGTGGSGNTIYF

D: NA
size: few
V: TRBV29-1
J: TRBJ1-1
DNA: TGCAGCGTTGAACGACAGGTGACGGCTTTCTTT
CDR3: CSVERQVTAFF

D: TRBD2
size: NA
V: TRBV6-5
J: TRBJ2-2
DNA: TGTGCCAGCGACGGGACTAGCGGACTGAACACCGGGGAGCTGTTTTTT
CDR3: CASDGTSGLNTGELFF

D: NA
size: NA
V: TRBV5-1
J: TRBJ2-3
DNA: TGCGTCAGCAGCTACCGGGACCCTCCTCAGATAGATACGCAGTATTTT
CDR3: CVSSYRDPPQIDTQYF

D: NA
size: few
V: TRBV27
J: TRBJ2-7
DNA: TGTGCCAGCAGTCCCGGGAGAGGAGGAGGAAGGGAGCAGTACTTC
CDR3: CASSPGRGGGREQYF

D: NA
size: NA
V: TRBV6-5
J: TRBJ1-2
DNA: TGTGCCAGCAAGAGGGGCAAGGCTAACTATGGCTACACCTTC
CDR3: CASKRGKANYGYTF

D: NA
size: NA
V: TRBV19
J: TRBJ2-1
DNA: TGTGCCAGTGGGAGGGGGCGCATCAATGAGCAGTTCTTC
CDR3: CASGRGRINEQFF

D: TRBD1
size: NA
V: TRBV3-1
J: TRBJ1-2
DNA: TGTGCCAGCAGCCTCCGGGACAGCAATGGCTACACCTTC
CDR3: CASSLRDSNGYTF

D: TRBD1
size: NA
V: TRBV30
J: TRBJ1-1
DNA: TGTGCCTGGGCCAGGACAGGGACCAACACTGAAGCTTTCTTT
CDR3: CAWARTGTNTEAFF

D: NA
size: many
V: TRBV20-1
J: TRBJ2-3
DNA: TGCAGTGCTCTACCCTCGACTCCGACAGATACGCAGTATTTT
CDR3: CSALPSTPTDTQYF

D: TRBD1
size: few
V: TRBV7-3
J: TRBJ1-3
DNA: TGTGCCAGCAGCTTACGGGCAGGGGGATCTGGAAACACCATATATTTT
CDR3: CASSLRAGGSGNTIYF

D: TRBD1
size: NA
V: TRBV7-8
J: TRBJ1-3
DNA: TGTGCCAGCAGCTCCACAGGGGTCTCTGGAAACACCATATATTTT
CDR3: CASSSTGVSGNTIYF

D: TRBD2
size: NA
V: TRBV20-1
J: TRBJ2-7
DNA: TGCAGTGCTGCGAGCGGGAGGTTGTACGAGCAGTACTTC
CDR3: CSAASGRLYEQYF

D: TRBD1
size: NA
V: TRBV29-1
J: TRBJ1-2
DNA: TGCAGCGTGGGGACAGGAGGCTACACCTTC
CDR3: CSVGTGGYTF

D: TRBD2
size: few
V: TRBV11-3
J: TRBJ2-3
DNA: TGTGCCAGCAGCTTAGGCGAGCGGGGGGGCACAGATACGCAGTATTTT
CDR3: CASSLGERGGTDTQYF

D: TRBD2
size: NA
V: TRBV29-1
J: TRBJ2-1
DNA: TGCAGCGTCGACGGGACTAGCGGGACTGGTGGTTTCGAGCAGTTCTTC
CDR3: CSVDGTSGTGGFEQFF

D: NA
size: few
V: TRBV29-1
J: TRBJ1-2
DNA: TGCAGCCCCGAGGCGAGGTTGGGTGGCTACACCTTC
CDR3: CSPEARLGGYTF

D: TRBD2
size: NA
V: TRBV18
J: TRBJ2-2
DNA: TGTGCCAGCTCACCACCTCCCCCAGCGGGGGTTGTCGGGGAGCTGTTTTTT
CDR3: CASSPPPPAGVVGELFF

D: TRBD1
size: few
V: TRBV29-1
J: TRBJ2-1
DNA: TGCAGCGTTGATCAGACAGGGTTCACTGAGCAGTTCTTC
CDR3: CSVDQTGFTEQFF

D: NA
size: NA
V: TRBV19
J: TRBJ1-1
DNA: TGTGCCAGTAGTATATTTGCAGGGGCGAAGACTGAAGCTTTCTTT
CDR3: CASSIFAGAKTEAFF

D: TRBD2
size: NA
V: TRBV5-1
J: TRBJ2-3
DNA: TGCGCCAGCAGCTTCCGCGGGGGGGACACAGATACGCAGTATTTT
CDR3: CASSFRGGDTDTQYF

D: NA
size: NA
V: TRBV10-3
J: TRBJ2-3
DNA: TGTGCCATCAGGGCTTCCGAGGGAGGCGGCACAGATACGCAGTATTTT
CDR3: CAIRASEGGGTDTQYF

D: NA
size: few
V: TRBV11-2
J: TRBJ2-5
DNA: TGTGCCAGCAGCTTAGAGCCCAGTCAAGAGACCCAGTACTTC
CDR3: CASSLEPSQETQYF

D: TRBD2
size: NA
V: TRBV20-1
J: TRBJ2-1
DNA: TGCAGTGCTAGTGTGACTAGCGACAGCTACAATGAGCAGTTCTTC
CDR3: CSASVTSDSYNEQFF

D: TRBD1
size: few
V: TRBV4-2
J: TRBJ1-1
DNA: TGTGCCAGCAGCCAAGAATCGGACAGGGAAGCTTTCTTT
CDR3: CASSQESDREAFF

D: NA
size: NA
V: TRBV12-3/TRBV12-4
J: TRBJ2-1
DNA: TGTGCCAGCACCCAAGTTAAGAGCTCCTACAATGAGCAGTTCTTC
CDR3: CASTQVKSSYNEQFF

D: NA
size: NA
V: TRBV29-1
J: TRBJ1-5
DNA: TGCAGCGTTGGGGGAGTCAATCAGCCCCAGCATTTT
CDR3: CSVGGVNQPQHF

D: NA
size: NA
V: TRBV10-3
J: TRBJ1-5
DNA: TGTGCCATCAGTGGGGGGAATCAGCCCCAGCATTTT
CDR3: CAISGGNQPQHF

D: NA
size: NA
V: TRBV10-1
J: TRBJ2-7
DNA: TGCGCCACCCCCCCTTCCTACGAGCAGTACTTC
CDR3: CATPPSYEQYF

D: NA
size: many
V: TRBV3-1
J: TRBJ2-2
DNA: TGTGCCAGCAGCCAAGATGGGGGTGGAGCCGGGGAGCTGTTTTTT
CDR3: CASSQDGGGAGELFF

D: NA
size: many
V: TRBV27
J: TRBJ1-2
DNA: TGTGCCAGCAGTCCCCGGGGCGGCTATGGCTACACCTTC
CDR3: CASSPRGGYGYTF

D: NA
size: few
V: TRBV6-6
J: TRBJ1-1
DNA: TGTGCCAGCAGCCCTGATGGTGGCGTGGAAGCTTTCTTT
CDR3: CASSPDGGVEAFF

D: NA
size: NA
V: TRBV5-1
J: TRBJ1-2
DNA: TGCGCCAGCGGCTTGAGCTTTCGGGGTTTCGACTATGGCTACACCTTC
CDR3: CASGLSFRGFDYGYTF

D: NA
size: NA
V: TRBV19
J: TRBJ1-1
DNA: TGTGCCAGTAGTCCGGGGTCCACTGAAGCTTTCTTT
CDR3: CASSPGSTEAFF

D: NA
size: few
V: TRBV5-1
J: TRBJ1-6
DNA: TGCGCCAGCAGCTTGACGGACGGTTCACCCCTCCACTTT
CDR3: CASSLTDGSPLHF

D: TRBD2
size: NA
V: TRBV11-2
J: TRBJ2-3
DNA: TGTGCCAGCAGCTTAGGGGCGGGAGGCTTCACAGATACGCAGTATTTT
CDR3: CASSLGAGGFTDTQYF